The present T cell receptor beta chain was sequenced within a study of shared clonotypes between healthy human individuals. TCRdb keeps only in-frame clones here, not all; method: immunoSEQ multiplex PCR. The sample has 2.3 million or so clones; 80% to 95% are singletons. Study results and caveats: A limitation of the genetic and exposure-history diversity represented arose from few donors. In contrast to clonotypes shared by all four donors, non-shared clonotypes had lower generation probabilities. Rarefaction analysis demonstrated incomplete sorted-subset sequencing notwithstanding large depth.

This CDR3 is 14 amino acids long. Germline CDR1 reads SEHNR; CDR2 reads FQNEAQ (reference sequence). The ends were cut back, 5 bases at V and 2 bases at J, with 9 bases in the middle. About this clone itself: Its antigen is currently unknown.

The sample was naive CD4+ T cells from PBMCs. As for subset: CD45RA+ positively selected. The genes are TRBV7-9 and TRBJ1-4, with no clear D. The clonotype was recovered from a man younger than 35 in good health. Some clones in this sample may be carry-over from other donors' samples. The DNA of the CDR3 is TGTGCCAGCAGCCCCCGGCGGACTAATGAAAAACTGTTTTTT. Its protein is CASSPRRTNEKLFF.